These 24 T cell receptor beta chains share one sample of origin, sequenced in a study of shared clonotypes between healthy human individuals (dated by TCRdb to between 2020 and 2021). Library construction relied on the immunoSEQ multiplex PCR assay. Not all clones reach the TCRdb copy of this immuneACCESS table, which keeps in-frame sequences only. Checked studies attribute under half of the gap to unresolved V genes and leave the rest unexplained. Counted in this sample were approximately 2,200,000 clones; roughly 91% of them appeared once. Roughly 1.7% of the sample comes from the top ten. CD8 naive samples were obtained by positive selection for CCR7 among CD45RO-negative cells, yielding a CD45RA+CCR7+ population from which TemRA cells were excluded. The specimen was naive CD8+ T cells from PBMCs. This sample's cell subset or site label indicates: CD45RA+CCR7+. All receptors come from a man between 18 and 29 years old in good health. Some clones in this sample may be carry-over from other donors' samples.

The rearrangement links TRBV9 to TRBJ2-3; D is tentatively TRBD1 or TRBD2 (6 bases each). CDR1 and CDR2 (germline): SGDLS, YYNGEE. V lost 4 bases to trimming and J lost 2 bases, with 11 bases between them. The CDR3 spans 14 residues. CDR3 sequence (DNA): TGTGCCAGCAGCACCGGGGGCCTCACAGATACGCAGTATTTT. Residues: CASSTGGLTDTQYF.

V and J are TRBV27 and TRBJ2-7, with D maybe TRBD2 (5 bases). Per the germline V gene, CDR1 is MNHEY and CDR2 is SMNVEV (reference sequence). Trimming cost V 3 bases and J 6 bases, with 15 bases left between them. CDR3 length: 14 amino acids. The CDR3 region has the DNA TGTGCCAGCAGTTTGGGGTACACCGCGGGCGAGCAGTACTTC. Protein product: CASSLGYTAGEQYF.

The chain joins TRBV27 to TRBJ2-1; TRBD1 is a possible D gene (6 bases). CDR1 and CDR2 (germline): MNHEY, SMNVEV (reference sequence). This CDR3 has 15 amino acids. The V gene lost 2 bases and the J gene lost 8 bases, with 16 bases spanning the gap. The CDR3 DNA is TGTGCCAGCAGTTTACTACAGGGTGTCTTCGATGAGCAGTTCTTC. Protein product: CASSLLQGVFDEQFF.

The CDR3 DNA follows: TGTGCCAGCAGTTATCCGACAGGGCTAGACACCGGGGAGCTGTTTTTT. The encoded protein is CASSYPTGLDTGELFF. The chain combines TRBV6-6 with TRBJ2-2; 7 positions agree with TRBD1. J was trimmed by 3 bases and V by 3 bases; bases with no gene match: 7. The CDR3 runs 16 residues. Germline V gene data show CDR1 as MNHNY and CDR2 as SVGAGI (reference sequence).

This clone has just one count. V and J are TRBV5-8 and TRBJ2-7; D not resolved. V lost 0 bases and J 4 bases, leaving 14 bases between the germline ends. Germline V gene sequence: CDR1 SGHTS, CDR2 YDEGEE. The CDR3 spans 15 residues. The CDR3 is CASSLDRTMDYEQYF. The DNA for the CDR3 is TGTGCCAGCAGCTTGGACCGGACGATGGATTACGAGCAGTACTTC.

The chain is built from TRBV7-8 and TRBJ1-4; the D is unclear. V shed 0 bases and J shed 6 bases, with 8 bases lying between them. In germline, CDR1 is SGHVS, CDR2 FQNEAQ. This CDR3 contains 14 residues. The CDR3 DNA is TGTGCCAGCAGCTTAGCGAGGACGCATGAAAAACTGTTTTTT. Protein sequence: CASSLARTHEKLFF.

CDR3 sequence (DNA): TGTGCCAGCAGTTGGGACAGTTATCAGCCCCAGCATTTT. Protein sequence: CASSWDSYQPQHF. The J gene is TRBJ1-5, the V gene TRBV27; TRBD1 matches 7 bases. Germline V gene data show CDR1 as MNHEY and CDR2 as SMNVEV (reference sequence). The CDR3 contains 13 residues. Losses at the gene ends were 4 bases for V and 5 bases for J; bases not matched to a gene: 2.

The V call is TRBV5-1, the J call TRBJ2-7; D may match TRBD1 or TRBD2 (5 bases each). Germline V gene data show CDR1 as SGHRS and CDR2 as YFSETQ. V was cut by 3 bases and J by 3 bases, with 7 bases left in between. This CDR3 has 12 residues. The CDR3 nucleotides are TGCGCCAGCAGCTATGGGGGCTACGAGCAGTACTTC. It yields the protein CASSYGGYEQYF.

The V call is TRBV6-6, the J call TRBJ2-7, with 10 bases lining up with TRBD1. The CDR3 has 16 amino acids. The V gene's germline CDR1 is MNHNY and CDR2 SVGAGI (reference sequence). With V trimmed by 6 bases and J by 7 bases, 15 bases remained unmatched. The CDR3, as DNA: TGTGCCAGCAGCCTACGAGACAGGGGGCTATCGGGGGAGCAGTACTTC. Its translation is CASSLRDRGLSGEQYF.

This chain uses TRBV30 with TRBJ2-5; tentatively, D is TRBD2 (7 bases). Trimming took off 0 bases at V and 1 base at J, with 15 bases between the two ends. The germline CDR1 and CDR2 sequences are GTSNPN and SVGIG (reference sequence). The CDR3 totals 16 residues. Written as DNA, the CDR3 is TGTGCCTGGAGTGTAGGGGTGGGAGGGGGCCAAGAGACCCAGTACTTC. Encoded protein: CAWSVGVGGGQETQYF.

This rearrangement joins TRBV5-8 to TRBJ1-1, with 7 nucleotides matching TRBD1. Germline CDR1 SGHTS, CDR2 YDEGEE. The CDR3 is 16 amino acids. Trimming at V came to 3 bases and at J to 0 bases, leaving 8 bases not matched to a gene. The CDR3 region is CASSSRDSRLNTEAFF. CDR3 coding DNA: TGTGCCAGCAGCTCCCGGGACAGTCGTTTGAACACTGAAGCTTTCTTT. The variable domain in full, with the rest retrieved from reference TRBV5-8 and TRBJ1-1, is EAGVTQSPTHLIKTRGQQATLRCSPISGHTSVYWYQQALGLGLQFLLWYDEGEERNRGNFPPRFSGRQFPNYSSELNVNALELEDSALYLCASSSRDSRLNTEAFFGQGTRLTVV.

V usage is TRBV28 and J usage is TRBJ1-1; no clear D gene. Between the trimmed V and J ends, which lost 4 bases and 6 bases, there was a span of 18 bases. The CDR3 contains 15 residues. CDR1 is MDHEN, CDR2 SYDVKM, per germline. CDR3 in DNA: TGTGCCAGCAGTTCACCCTGGACGGGGAGCGCTGAAGCTTTCTTT. Its translation is CASSSPWTGSAEAFF.

The chain uses TRBV29-1 and TRBJ1-1; D gene ambiguous. V was cut by 7 bases and J by 0 bases, with 9 bases left in between. CDR3 length: 12 amino acids. The germline gives CDR1 SQVTM, CDR2 ANQGSEA. CDR3 sequence (DNA): TGCAGCGATACTTGGATGAACACTGAAGCTTTCTTT. This sequence encodes CSDTWMNTEAFF.

Points on this clone: At the DNA level, this CDR3 is encoded by other sequences in the same sample as well. The chain is built from TRBV7-9 and TRBJ1-4; a possible D gene is TRBD1 (5 bases). The ends were cut back, 5 bases at V and 5 bases at J, with 9 bases in the middle. The CDR3 extends over 13 amino acids. Germline CDR1 SEHNR, CDR2 FQNEAQ (reference sequence). DNA of the CDR3: TGTGCCAGCAGCCCGGGACCGAATGAAAAACTGTTTTTT. Translating it yields CASSPGPNEKLFF.

This chain joins TRBV2 and TRBJ2-3, with D perhaps matching TRBD1 or TRBD2 (5 bases each). The V and J ends lost 2 bases and 4 bases respectively, with 16 bases between them. The germline V gene encodes CDR1 SNHLY and CDR2 FYNNEI. The CDR3 loop spans 16 amino acids. Written as DNA, the CDR3 is TGTGCCAGCAGTGAAAGGATGGGGGAGCCGCCAGATACGCAGTATTTT. Residues: CASSERMGEPPDTQYF.

On this clone: Other DNA sequences in this specimen translate into the identical CDR3. The V call is TRBV9, the J call TRBJ2-7; TRBD2 agrees at 11 bases. This CDR3 is built from 15 residues. Per germline, CDR1 SGDLS and CDR2 YYNGEE. Trimming at V came to 3 bases and at J to 0 bases, leaving 2 bases not matched to a gene. CDR3 nucleotides: TGTGCCAGCAGCGAAGGACTAGCGGGCTCCTACGAGCAGTACTTC. The encoded protein is CASSEGLAGSYEQYF.

CDR3 sequence reads: CASSIQEGYNEQFF. For the CDR3, the DNA is TGTGCCAGTAGTATCCAAGAGGGGTACAATGAGCAGTTCTTC. The V and J genes are TRBV19 and TRBJ2-1; D might be TRBD1 or TRBD2, each matching 5 bases. The CDR3 has 14 residues. Germline CDR1 and CDR2: LNHDA and SQIVND (reference sequence). V lost 3 bases and J lost 4, with 10 bases in between.

V gene TRBV6-6 combines with J gene TRBJ1-2; a possible D gene is TRBD1 (6 bases). There are 13 residues in the CDR3. The V end was cut by 4 bases, the J end by 5 bases, with 11 bases between. Germline-derived CDR1 and CDR2 are MNHNY and SVGAGI (reference sequence). The CDR3 spells CASSFPGQYGYTF. The CDR3 DNA sequence: TGTGCCAGCAGTTTCCCGGGACAATATGGCTACACCTTC.

The chain combines TRBV27 with TRBJ2-7, with 10 positions matching TRBD2. With 2 bases clipped from V and 4 bases from J, the junction kept 5 bases outside the gene matches. The CDR3 sequence is 15 residues long. Germline CDR1 MNHEY, CDR2 SMNVEV (reference sequence). The CDR3 sequence: CASSLLAGAQYEQYF. CDR3 DNA sequence: TGTGCCAGCAGTTTACTAGCGGGAGCGCAGTACGAGCAGTACTTC.

The chain joins TRBV10-3 to TRBJ1-1; D perhaps matches TRBD1 (5 bases). The V gene lost 6 bases and the J gene lost 3 bases, with 14 bases spanning the gap. CDR1 and CDR2 from the germline V gene are ENHRY and SYGVKD. The CDR3 has 14 amino acids. CDR3: CAIRGATGDTEAFF. The CDR3 region has the DNA TGTGCCATCAGAGGGGCGACCGGTGACACTGAAGCTTTCTTT.

The rearrangement uses TRBV27 and TRBJ2-3; TRBD2 matches at 13 bases. J was trimmed by 4 bases and V by 7 bases; bases with no gene match: 5. The CDR3 spans 15 residues. In germline, CDR1 is MNHEY, CDR2 SMNVEV (reference sequence). The CDR3 reads CASTRLAGGSDTQYF. CDR3 nucleotides: TGTGCCAGCACCCGACTAGCGGGAGGCTCAGATACGCAGTATTTT.

This chain's CDR3 is CASSPLPGGGYGYTF. The DNA for the CDR3 is TGTGCCAGCAGTCCCCTCCCGGGGGGAGGCTATGGCTACACCTTC. The chain employs TRBV27 and TRBJ1-2; weak D call: TRBD1 (5 bases). Looked up from germline, CDR1 is MNHEY and CDR2 is SMNVEV (reference sequence). Trimming removed 5 bases from V and 4 bases from J, with 17 bases in between. The length of the CDR3 is 15 residues.

The chain has TRBV4-2 and TRBJ1-1; D is unresolved. Germline-derived CDR1 and CDR2 are LGHNA and YNFKEQ. The CDR3 has 13 residues. The ends were cut back, 4 bases at V and 4 bases at J, with 10 bases in the middle. The CDR3, as DNA: TGTGCCAGCAGCCGCCCAGGTGGCACTGAAGCTTTCTTT. Encoded protein: CASSRPGGTEAFF.

The rearrangement uses TRBV5-1 and TRBJ2-7; 10 nucleotides align to TRBD1. In germline, CDR1 is SGHRS, CDR2 YFSETQ. Trimming removed 3 bases from V and 2 bases from J; junction bases left unmatched: 5. The CDR3 contains 15 residues. As DNA, the CDR3 is TGCGCCAGCAGCTCGGCGGGGACAGGGGCCTACGAGCAGTACTTC. Its translation is CASSSAGTGAYEQYF.